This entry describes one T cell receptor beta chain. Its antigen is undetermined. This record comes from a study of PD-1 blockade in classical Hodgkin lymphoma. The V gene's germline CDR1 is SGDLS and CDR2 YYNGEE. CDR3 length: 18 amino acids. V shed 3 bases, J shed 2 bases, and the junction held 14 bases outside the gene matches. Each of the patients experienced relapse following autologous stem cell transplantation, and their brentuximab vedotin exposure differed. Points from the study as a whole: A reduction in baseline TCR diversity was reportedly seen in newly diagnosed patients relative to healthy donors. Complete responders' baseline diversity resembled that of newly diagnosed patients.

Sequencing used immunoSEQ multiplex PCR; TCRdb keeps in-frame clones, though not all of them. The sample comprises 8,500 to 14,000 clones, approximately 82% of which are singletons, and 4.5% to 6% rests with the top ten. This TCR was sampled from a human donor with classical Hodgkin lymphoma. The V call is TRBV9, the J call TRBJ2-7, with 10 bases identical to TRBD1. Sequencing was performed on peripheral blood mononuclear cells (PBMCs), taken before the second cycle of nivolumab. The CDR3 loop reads CASSATPGQGNWAYEQYF. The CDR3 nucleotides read TGTGCCAGCAGCGCCACACCGGGACAGGGGAATTGGGCCTACGAGCAGTACTTC.